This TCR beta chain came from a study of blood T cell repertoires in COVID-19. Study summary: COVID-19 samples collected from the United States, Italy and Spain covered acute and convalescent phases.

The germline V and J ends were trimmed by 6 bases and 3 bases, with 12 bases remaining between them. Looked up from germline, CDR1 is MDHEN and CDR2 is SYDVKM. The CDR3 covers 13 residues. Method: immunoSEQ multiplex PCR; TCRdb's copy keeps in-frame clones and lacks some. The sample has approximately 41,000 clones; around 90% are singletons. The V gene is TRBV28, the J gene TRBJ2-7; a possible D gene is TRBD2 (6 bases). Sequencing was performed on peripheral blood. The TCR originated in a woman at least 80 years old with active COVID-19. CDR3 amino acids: CASRPGGNYEQYF. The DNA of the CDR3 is TGTGCCAGCAGACCCGGGGGAAACTACGAGCAGTACTTC.